Given below is one TCR beta chain in context. These data originate in a study of shared clonotypes between healthy human individuals. There are 15 residues in the CDR3. With 1 base removed from V and 6 bases from J, the gap between germline ends came to 16 bases. Germline values: CDR1 MDHEN, CDR2 SYDVKM. The table came from immunoSEQ multiplex PCR; TCRdb's copy has only in-frame clones and leaves some out. The sample holds approximately 2,300,000 clones, about 90% seen once. The sample taken for sequencing was naive CD4+ T cells from PBMCs. Subset: CD45RA+ positively selected. This receptor was identified in a man aged 18 to 35 in good health. Some clones in this sample may be carry-over from other donors' samples. The gene calls are TRBV28 and TRBJ2-7; D might be TRBD1 (6 bases). CDR3 bases: TGTGCCAGCAGTTTATCAGGACAGCCCTGGGGCGAGCAGTACTTC. Translated, it gives CASSLSGQPWGEQYF.